This TCR beta chain appears in the sequencing data of a study of response to subunit inactivated influenza vaccine. Whole-study results and caveats: The authors offered the suggestion that each seasonal influenza vaccination recruits few new T cells.

TCRdb independently ran MiXCR on the RT-PCR reads; one entry per CDR3 protein. Found here are almost 600,000 distinct CDR3 sequences, 11% to 15% of them singletons; the top ten hold over 8.5%. Germline V gene lookup returns CDR1 SGHRS and CDR2 YFSETQ. Trimming removed 3 bases from V and 0 bases from J, with 10 bases in between. CDR3 length: 14 residues. This clonotype was observed a handful of times. Its matching antigen is unknown. The sequence derives from a man aged 50 to 59 who received an inactivated influenza vaccine. The rearrangement links TRBV5-1 to TRBJ2-7, with D possibly TRBD1 on 6 matching bases. The sequenced sample was PBMCs from blood, obtained 11 to 12 days after vaccination. CDR3 protein: CASSSLTGSYEQYF. CDR3 coding DNA: TGCGCCAGCAGCTCTTTGACAGGCTCCTACGAGCAGTACTTC.